This record looks at one T cell receptor (beta chain) sequence and its context. The data were taken from a study of OX40 agonist ivuxolimab in advanced cancers. This CDR3 region has 15 residues. The germline CDR1 and CDR2 sequences are MGHRA and YSYEKL. The ends lost 3 bases at V and 4 bases at J; junction bases unmatched: 4. Sequencing used immunoSEQ multiplex PCR; TCRdb keeps in-frame clones, though not all of them. The table lists tens of thousands of clones, just under 85% of them singletons. This TCR derives from an adult with an advanced solid tumor such as melanoma, head and neck, liver or kidney cancer. The sample here was CD4+ or CD8+ T cells sorted from blood, taken in a trial of the OX40 agonist ivuxolimab. The chain uses TRBV4-1 and TRBJ2-2, with 8 bases that match TRBD1. CDR3 coding DNA: TGCGCCAGCAGCCAGGCAGGGGGCCGCACCGGGGAGCTGTTTTTT. As protein: CASSQAGGRTGELFF.